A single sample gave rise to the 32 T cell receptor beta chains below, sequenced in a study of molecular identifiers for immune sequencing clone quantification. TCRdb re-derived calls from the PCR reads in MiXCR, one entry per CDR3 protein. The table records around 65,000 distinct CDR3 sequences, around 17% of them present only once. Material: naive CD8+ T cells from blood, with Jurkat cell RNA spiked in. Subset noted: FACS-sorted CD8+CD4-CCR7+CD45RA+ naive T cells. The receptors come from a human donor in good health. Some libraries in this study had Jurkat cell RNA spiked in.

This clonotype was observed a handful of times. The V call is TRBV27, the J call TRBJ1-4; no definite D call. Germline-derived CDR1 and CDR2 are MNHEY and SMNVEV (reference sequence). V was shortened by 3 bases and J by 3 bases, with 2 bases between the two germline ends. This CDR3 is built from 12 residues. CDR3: CASSFPNEKLFF. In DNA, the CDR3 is TGTGCCAGCAGTTTCCCTAATGAAAAACTGTTTTTT.

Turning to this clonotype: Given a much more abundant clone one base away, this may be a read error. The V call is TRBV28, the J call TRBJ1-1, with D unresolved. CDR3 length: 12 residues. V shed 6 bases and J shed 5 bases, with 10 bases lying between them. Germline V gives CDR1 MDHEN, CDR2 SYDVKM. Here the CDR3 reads CASSPGPTEAFF. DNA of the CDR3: TGTGCCAGCAGCCCAGGTCCGACTGAAGCTTTCTTT.

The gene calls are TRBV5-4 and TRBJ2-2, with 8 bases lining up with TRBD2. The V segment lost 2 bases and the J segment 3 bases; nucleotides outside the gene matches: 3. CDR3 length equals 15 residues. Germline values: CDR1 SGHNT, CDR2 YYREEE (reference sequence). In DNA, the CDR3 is TGTGCCAGCAGCTTAACGGGAGGGGACACCGGGGAGCTGTTTTTT. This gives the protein CASSLTGGDTGELFF.

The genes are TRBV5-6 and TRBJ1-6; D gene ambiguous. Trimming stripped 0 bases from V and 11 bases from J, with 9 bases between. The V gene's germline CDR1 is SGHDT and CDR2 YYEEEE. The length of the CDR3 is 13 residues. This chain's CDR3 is CASSLGERPPLHF. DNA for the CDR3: TGTGCCAGCAGCTTGGGAGAGCGTCCACCCCTCCACTTT.

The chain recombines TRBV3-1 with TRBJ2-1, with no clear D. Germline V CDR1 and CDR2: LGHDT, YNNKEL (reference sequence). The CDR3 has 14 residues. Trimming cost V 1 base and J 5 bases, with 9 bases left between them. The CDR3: CASSQVTLNNEQFF. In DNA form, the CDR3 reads TGTGCCAGCAGCCAAGTGACTCTGAACAATGAGCAGTTCTTC.

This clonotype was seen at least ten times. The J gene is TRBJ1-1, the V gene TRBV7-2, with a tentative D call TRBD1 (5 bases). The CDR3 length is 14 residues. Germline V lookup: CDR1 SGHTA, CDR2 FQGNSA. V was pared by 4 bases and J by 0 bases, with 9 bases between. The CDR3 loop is CASSWGVLNTEAFF. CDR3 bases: TGTGCCAGCAGCTGGGGCGTTTTGAACACTGAAGCTTTCTTT.

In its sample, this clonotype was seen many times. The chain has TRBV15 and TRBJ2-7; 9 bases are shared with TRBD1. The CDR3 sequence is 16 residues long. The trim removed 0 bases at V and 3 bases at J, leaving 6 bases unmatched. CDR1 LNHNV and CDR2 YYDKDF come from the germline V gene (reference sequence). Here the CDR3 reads CATSRDSTGGYYEQYF. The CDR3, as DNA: TGTGCCACCAGCAGAGATTCGACAGGGGGGTACTACGAGCAGTACTTC.

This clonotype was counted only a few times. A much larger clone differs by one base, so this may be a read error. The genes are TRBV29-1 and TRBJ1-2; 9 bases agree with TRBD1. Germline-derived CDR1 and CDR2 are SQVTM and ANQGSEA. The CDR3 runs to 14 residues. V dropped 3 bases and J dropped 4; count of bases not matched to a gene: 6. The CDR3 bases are TGCAGCGTTGATCCGGGACAGGGCGCCTATGGCTACACCTTC. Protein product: CSVDPGQGAYGYTF.

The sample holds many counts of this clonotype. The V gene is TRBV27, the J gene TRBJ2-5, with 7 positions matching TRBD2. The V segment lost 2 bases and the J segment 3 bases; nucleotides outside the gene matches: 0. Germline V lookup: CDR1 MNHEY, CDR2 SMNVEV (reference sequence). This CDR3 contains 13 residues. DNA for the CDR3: TGTGCCAGCAGTTTACTAGCGGAAGAGACCCAGTACTTC. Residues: CASSLLAEETQYF.

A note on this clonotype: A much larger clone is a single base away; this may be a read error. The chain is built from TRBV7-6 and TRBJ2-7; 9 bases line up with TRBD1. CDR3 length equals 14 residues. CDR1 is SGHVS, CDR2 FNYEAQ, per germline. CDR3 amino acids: CASSGGQGTYEQCF. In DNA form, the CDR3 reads TGTGCCAGCAGCGGGGGACAGGGCACCTACGAGCAGTGCTTC.

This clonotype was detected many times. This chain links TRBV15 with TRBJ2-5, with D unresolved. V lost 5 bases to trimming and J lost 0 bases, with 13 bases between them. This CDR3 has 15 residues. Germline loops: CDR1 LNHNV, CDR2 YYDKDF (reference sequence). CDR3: CATSLDLLYQETQYF. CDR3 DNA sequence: TGTGCCACCAGCCTAGACCTATTATACCAAGAGACCCAGTACTTC.

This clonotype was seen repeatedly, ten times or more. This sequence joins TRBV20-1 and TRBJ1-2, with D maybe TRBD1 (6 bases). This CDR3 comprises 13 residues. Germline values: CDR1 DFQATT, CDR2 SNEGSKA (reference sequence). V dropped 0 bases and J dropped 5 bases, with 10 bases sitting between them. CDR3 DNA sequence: TGCAGTGCTAGAGATGGACAGATGTATGGCTACACCTTC. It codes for CSARDGQMYGYTF.

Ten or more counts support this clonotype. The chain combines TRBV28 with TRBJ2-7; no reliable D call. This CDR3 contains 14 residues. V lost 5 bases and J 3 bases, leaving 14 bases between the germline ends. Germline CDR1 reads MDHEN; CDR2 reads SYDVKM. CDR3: CASSPIGGVYEQYF. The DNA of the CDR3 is TGTGCCAGCAGTCCCATAGGCGGTGTCTACGAGCAGTACTTC.

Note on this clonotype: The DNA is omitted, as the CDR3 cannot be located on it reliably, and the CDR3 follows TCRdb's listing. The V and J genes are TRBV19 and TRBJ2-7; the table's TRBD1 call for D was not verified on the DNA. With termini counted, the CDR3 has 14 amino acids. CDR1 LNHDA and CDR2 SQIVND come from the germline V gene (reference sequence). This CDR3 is CASSFGQGTRERYF.

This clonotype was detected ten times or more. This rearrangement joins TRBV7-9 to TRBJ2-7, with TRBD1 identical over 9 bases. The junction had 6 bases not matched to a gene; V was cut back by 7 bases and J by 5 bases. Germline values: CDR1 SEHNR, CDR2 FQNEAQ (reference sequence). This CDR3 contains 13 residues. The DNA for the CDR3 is TGTGCCAGCACCTGGGACAGGGACGACGAGCAGTACTTC. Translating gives CASTWDRDDEQYF.

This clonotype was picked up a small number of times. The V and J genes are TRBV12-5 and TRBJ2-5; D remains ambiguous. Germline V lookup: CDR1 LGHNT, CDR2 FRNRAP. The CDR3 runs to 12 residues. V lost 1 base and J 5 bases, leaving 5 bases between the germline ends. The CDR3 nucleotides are TGTGCTAGTGGTTTGGGATTTGAGACCCAGTACTTC. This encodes CASGLGFETQYF.

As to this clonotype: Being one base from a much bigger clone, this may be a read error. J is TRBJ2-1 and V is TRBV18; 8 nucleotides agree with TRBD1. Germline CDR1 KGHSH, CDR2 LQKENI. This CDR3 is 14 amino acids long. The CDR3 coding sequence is TGTGCCGGCTCTTTCCGGGACAGGTACAATGAGCAGTTCTTC. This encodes CAGSFRDRYNEQFF.

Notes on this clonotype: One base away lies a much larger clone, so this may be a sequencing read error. CDR3 sequence: CATVYRDWYEQYF. For the CDR3, the DNA is TGTGCCACCGTCTACCGGGACTGGTACGAGCAGTACTTC. The chain couples TRBV19 to TRBJ2-7; maybe TRBD2 (6 bases). Looked up from germline, CDR1 is LNHDA and CDR2 is SQIVND (reference sequence). This CDR3 is 13 amino acids long. Deletions cut 10 bases from V and 4 bases from J, with 17 bases between.

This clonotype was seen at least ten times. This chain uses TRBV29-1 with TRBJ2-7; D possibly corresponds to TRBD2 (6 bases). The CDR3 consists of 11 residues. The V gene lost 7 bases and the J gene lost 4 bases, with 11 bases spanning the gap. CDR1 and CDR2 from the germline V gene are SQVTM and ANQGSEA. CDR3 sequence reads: CSAGDLYEQYF. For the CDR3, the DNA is TGCAGCGCCGGGGACTTGTACGAGCAGTACTTC.

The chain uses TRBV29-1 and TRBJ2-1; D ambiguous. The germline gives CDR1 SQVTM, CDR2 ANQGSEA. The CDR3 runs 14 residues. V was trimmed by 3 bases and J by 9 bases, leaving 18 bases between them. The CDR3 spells CSVDVEADGLEQFF. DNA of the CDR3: TGCAGCGTTGACGTAGAGGCTGACGGTCTTGAGCAGTTCTTC.

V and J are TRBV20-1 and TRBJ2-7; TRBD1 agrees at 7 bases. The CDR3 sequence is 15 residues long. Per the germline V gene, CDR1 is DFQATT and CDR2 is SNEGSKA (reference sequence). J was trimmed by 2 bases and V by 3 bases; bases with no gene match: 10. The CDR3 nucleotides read TGCAGTGCTAGGGAGATACAGGGGCCCCCCTACGAGCAGTACTTC. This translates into CSAREIQGPPYEQYF.

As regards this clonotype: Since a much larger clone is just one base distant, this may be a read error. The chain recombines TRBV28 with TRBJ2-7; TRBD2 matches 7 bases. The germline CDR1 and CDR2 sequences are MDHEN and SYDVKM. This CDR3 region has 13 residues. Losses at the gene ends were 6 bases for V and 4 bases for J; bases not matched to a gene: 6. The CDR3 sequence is CASRTGGSYEQYF. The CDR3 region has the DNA TGTGCCAGCAGGACTGGCGGGAGTTACGAGCAGTACTTC.

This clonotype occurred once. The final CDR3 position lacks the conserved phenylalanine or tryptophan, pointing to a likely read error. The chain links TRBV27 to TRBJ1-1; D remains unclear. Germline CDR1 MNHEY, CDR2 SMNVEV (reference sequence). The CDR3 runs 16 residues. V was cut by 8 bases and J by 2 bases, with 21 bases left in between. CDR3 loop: CASGKGSYSGNTEAFL. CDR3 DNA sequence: TGTGCCAGCGGTAAAGGGTCCTATTCCGGAAACACTGAAGCTTTCCTT.

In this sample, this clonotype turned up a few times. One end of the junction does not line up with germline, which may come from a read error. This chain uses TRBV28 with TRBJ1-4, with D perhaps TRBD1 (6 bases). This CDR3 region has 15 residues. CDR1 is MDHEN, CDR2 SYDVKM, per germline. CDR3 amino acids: CASSLIGQSNEKLLF. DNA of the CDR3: TGTGCCAGCAGTTTAATTGGACAGTCCAATGAAAAACTGCTTTTT. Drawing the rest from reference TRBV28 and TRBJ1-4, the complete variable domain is DVKVTQSSRYLVKRTGEKVFLECVQDMDHENMFWYRQDPGLGLRLIYFSYDVKMKEKGDIPEGYSVSREKKERFSLILESASTNQTSMYLCASSLIGQSNEKLLFGSGTQLSVL.

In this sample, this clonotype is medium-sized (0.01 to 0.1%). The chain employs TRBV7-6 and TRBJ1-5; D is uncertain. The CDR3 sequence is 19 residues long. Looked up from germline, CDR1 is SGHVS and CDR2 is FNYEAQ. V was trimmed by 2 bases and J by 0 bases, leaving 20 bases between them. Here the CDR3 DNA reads TGTGCCAGCAGCTTAACACCAATCAATACATTGGATAGCAATCAGCCCCAGCATTTT. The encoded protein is CASSLTPINTLDSNQPQHF.

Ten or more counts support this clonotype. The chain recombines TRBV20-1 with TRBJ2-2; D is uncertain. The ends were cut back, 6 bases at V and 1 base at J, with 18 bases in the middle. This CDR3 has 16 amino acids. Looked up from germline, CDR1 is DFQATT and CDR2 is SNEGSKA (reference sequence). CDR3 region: CSARKFADENTGELFF. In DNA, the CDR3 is TGCAGTGCCCGTAAATTTGCGGACGAGAACACCGGGGAGCTGTTTTTT.

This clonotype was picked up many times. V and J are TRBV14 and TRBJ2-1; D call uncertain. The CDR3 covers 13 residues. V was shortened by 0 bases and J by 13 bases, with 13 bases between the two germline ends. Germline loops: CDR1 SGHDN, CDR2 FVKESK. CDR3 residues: CASSQEMATVQFF. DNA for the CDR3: TGTGCCAGCAGCCAAGAGATGGCAACCGTTCAGTTCTTC.

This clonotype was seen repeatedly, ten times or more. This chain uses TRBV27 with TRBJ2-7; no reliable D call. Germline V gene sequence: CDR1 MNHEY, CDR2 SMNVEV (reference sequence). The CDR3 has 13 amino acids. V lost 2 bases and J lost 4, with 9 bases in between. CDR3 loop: CASSLLTPYEQYF. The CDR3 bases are TGTGCCAGCAGTTTACTGACTCCTTACGAGCAGTACTTC.

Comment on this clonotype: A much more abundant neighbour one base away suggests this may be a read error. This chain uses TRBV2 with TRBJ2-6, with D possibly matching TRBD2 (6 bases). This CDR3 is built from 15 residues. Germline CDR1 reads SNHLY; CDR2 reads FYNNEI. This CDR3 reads CASEPSPGGANVLAF. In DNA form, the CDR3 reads TGTGCCAGCGAACCCTCGCCGGGCGGGGCCAACGTCCTGGCTTTC.

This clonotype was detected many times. The CDR3 reads CASSPLGHHDRGIQYF. CDR3 DNA: TGTGCCAGCAGCCCACTCGGGCACCACGATCGTGGCATTCAGTACTTC. The chain has TRBV5-4 and TRBJ2-4; no firm D call. Trimming removed 4 bases from V and 9 bases from J, with 23 bases in between. This CDR3 has 16 amino acids. The V gene's germline CDR1 is SGHNT and CDR2 YYREEE (reference sequence).

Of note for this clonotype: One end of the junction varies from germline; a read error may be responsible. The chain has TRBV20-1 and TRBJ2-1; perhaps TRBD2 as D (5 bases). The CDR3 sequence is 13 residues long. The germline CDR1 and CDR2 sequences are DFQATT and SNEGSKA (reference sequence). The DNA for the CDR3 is TGCAGTGCTAGTCCGCTTCTGGCGGGTGAGCAGTCCTTC. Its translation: CSASPLLAGEQSF.

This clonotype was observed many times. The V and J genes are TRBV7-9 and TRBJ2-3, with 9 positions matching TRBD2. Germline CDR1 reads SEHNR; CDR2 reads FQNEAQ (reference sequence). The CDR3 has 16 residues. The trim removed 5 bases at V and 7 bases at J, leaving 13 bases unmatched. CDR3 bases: TGTGCCAGCAGCCCCTTGGGCGGGAGGGCCGATCATACGCAGTATTTT. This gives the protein CASSPLGGRADHTQYF.